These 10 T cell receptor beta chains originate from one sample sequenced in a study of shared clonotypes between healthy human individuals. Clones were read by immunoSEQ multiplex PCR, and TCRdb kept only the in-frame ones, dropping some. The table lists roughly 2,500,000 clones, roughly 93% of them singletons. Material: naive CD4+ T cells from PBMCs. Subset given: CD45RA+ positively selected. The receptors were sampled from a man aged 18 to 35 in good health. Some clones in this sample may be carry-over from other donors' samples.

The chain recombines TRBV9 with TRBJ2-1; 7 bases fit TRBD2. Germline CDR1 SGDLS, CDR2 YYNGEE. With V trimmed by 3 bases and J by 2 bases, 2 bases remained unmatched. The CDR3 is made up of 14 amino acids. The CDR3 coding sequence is TGTGCCAGCAGCGAGCGGGGTACCTACAATGAGCAGTTCTTC. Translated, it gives CASSERGTYNEQFF. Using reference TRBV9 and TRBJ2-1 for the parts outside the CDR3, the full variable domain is DSGVTQTPKHLITATGQRVTLRCSPRSGDLSVYWYQQSLDQGLQFLIQYYNGEERAKGNILERFSAQQFPDLHSELNLSSLELGDSALYFCASSERGTYNEQFFGPGTRLTVL.

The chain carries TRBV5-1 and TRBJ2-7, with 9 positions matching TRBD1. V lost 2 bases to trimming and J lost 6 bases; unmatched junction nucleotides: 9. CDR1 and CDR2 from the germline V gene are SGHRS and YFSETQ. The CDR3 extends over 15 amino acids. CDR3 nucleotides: TGCGCCAGCAGCTTCACCGGGACAGGGTGGTTCGAGCAGTACTTC. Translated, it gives CASSFTGTGWFEQYF.

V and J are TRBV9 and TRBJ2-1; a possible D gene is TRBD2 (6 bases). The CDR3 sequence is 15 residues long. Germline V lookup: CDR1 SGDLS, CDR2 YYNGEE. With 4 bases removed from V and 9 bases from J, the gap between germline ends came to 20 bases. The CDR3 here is CASSLRDWSRSEQFF. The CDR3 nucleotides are TGTGCCAGCAGCCTTCGGGACTGGAGTCGGAGTGAGCAGTTCTTC.

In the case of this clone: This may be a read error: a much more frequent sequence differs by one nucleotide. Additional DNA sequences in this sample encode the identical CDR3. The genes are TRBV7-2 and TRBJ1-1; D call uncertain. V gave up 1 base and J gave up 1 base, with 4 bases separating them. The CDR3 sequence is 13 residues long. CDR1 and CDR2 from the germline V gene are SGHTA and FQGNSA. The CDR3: CASSLEGNTEAFF. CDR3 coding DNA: TGTGCCAGCAGCTTAGAGGGGAACACTGAAGCTTTCTTT.

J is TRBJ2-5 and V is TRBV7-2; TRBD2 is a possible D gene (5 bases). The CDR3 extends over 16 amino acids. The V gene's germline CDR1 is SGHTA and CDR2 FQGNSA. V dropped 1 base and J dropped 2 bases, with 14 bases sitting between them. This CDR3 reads CASSLGSVSQQETQYF. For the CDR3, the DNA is TGTGCCAGCAGCTTAGGTAGCGTAAGTCAGCAAGAGACCCAGTACTTC.

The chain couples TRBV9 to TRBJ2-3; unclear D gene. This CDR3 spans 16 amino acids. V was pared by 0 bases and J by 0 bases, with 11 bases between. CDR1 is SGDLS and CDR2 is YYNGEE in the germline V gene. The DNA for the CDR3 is TGTGCCAGCAGCGTAGTAGGGTCGGAGAGCACAGATACGCAGTATTTT. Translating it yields CASSVVGSESTDTQYF.

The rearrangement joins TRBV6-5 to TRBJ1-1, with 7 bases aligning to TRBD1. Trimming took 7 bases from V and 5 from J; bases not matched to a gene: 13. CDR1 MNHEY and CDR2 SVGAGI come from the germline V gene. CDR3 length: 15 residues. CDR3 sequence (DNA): TGTGCCAGCATTTCTCGGAAGGGGGCAGGTACTGAAGCTTTCTTT. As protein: CASISRKGAGTEAFF.

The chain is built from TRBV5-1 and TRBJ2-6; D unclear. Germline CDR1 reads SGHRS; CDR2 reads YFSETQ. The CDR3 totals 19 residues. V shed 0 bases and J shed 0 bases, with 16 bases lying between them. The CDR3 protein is CASSLGGVTSSSGANVLTF. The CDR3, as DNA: TGCGCCAGCAGCTTGGGCGGAGTCACTTCCAGCTCTGGGGCCAACGTCCTGACTTTC.

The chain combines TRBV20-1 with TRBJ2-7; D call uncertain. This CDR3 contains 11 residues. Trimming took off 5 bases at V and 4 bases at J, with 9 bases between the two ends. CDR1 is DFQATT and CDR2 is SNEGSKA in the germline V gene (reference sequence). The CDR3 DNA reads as TGCAGTGCTCCAGTTCGGTACGAGCAGTACTTC. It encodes CSAPVRYEQYF.

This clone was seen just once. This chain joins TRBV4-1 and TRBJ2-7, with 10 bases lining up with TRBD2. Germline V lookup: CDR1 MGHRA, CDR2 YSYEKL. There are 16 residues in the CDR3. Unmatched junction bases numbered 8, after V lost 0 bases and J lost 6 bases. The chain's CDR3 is CASSQEWSTSGTEQYF. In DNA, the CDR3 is TGCGCCAGCAGCCAAGAGTGGTCAACTAGCGGGACCGAGCAGTACTTC.